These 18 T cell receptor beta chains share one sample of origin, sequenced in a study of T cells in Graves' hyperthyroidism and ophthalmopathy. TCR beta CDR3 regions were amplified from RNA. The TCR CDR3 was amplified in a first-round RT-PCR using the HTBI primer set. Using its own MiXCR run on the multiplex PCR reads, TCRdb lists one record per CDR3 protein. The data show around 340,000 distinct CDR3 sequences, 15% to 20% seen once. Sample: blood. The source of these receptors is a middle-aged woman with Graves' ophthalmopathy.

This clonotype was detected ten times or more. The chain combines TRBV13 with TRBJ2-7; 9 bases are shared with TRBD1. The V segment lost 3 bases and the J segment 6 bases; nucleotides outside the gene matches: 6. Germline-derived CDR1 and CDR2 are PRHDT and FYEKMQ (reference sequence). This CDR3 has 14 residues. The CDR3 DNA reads TGTGCCAGCAGCTTTGGTACAGGGGGCCGCGAGCAGTACTTC. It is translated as CASSFGTGGREQYF.

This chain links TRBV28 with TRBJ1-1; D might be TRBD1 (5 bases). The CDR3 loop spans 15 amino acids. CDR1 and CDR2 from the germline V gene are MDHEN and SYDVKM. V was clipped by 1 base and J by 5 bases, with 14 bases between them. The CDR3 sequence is CASSLSGEGTTEAFF. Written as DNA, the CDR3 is TGTGCCAGCAGTTTATCGGGGGAGGGAACAACTGAAGCTTTCTTT.

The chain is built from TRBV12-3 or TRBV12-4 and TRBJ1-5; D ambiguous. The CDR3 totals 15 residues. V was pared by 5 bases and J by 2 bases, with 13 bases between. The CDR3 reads CASSPPMGGNQPQHF. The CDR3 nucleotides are TGTGCCAGCAGTCCTCCCATGGGAGGCAATCAGCCCCAGCATTTT.

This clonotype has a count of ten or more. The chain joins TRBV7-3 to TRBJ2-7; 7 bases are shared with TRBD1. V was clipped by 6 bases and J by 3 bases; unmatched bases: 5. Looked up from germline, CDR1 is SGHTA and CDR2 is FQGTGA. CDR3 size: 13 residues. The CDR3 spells CASSKQGNYEQYF. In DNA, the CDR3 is TGTGCCAGCAGTAAACAGGGGAACTACGAGCAGTACTTC.

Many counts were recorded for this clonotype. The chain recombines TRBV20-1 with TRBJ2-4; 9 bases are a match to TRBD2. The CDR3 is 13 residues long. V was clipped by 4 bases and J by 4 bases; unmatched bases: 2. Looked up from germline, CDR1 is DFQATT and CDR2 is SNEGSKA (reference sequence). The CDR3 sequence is CSATTSGKNIQYF. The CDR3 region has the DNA TGCAGTGCTACAACTAGCGGGAAAAACATTCAGTACTTC.

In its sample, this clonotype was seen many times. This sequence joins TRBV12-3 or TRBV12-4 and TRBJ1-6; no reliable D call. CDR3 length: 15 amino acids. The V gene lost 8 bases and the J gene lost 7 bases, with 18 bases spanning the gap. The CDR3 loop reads CASSVEWLKNSPLHF. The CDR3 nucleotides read TGTGCCAGCTCGGTTGAGTGGCTGAAAAATTCACCCCTCCACTTT.

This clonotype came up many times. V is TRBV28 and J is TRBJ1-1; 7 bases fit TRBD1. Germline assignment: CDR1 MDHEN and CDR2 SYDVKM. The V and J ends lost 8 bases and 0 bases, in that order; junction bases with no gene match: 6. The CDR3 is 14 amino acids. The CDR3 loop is CASGTVNMNTEAFF. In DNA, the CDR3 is TGTGCCAGCGGGACAGTAAATATGAACACTGAAGCTTTCTTT.

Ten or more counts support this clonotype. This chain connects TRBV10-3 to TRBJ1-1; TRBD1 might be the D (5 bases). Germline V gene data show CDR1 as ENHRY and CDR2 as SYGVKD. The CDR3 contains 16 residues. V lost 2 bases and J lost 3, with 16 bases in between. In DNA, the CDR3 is TGTGCCATCAGTGAGCTAGGGGTCTCGGGGGACACTGAAGCTTTCTTT. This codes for CAISELGVSGDTEAFF.

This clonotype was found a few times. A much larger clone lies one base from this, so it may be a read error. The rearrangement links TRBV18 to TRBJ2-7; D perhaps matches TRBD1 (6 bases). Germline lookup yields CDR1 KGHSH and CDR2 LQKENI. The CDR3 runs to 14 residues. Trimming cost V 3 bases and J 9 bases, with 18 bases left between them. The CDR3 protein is CASSPTQGSGGQYF. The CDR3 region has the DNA TGTGCCAGCTCACCCACACAGGGTTCCGGCGGGCAGTACTTC.

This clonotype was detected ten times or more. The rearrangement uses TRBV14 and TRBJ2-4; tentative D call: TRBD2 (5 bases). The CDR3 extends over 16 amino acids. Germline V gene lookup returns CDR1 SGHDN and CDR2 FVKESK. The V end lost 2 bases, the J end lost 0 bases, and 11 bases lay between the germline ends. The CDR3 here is CASSQPDSKAKNIQYF. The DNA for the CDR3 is TGTGCCAGCAGCCAACCGGACTCGAAAGCCAAAAACATTCAGTACTTC.

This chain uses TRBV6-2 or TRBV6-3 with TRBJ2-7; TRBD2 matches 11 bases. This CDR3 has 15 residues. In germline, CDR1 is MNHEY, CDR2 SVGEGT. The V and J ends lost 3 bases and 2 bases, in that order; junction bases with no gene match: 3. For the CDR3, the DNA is TGTGCCAGCAGTTATATGACTAGCGGGGCCTACGAGCAGTACTTC. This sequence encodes CASSYMTSGAYEQYF.

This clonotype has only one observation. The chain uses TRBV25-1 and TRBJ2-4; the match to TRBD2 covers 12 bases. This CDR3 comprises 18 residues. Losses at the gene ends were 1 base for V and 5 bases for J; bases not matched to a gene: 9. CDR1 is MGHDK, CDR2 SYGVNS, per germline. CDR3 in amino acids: CASSELASGRETENIQYF. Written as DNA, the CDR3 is TGTGCCAGCAGTGAATTGGCTAGCGGGAGGGAAACGGAAAACATTCAGTACTTC.

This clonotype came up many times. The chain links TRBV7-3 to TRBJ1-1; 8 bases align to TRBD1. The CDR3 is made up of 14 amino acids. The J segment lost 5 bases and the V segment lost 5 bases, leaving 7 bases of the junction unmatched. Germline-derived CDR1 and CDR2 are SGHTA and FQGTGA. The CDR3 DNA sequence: TGTGCCAGCAGCAAGACAGGGGCGCTGACTGAAGCTTTCTTT. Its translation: CASSKTGALTEAFF.

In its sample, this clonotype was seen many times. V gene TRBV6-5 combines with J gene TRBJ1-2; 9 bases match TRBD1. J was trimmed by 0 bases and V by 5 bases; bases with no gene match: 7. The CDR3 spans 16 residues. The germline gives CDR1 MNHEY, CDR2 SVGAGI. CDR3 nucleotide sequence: TGTGCCAGCAGTAGACCTCGACAGGGGGCTAACTATGGCTACACCTTC. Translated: CASSRPRQGANYGYTF.

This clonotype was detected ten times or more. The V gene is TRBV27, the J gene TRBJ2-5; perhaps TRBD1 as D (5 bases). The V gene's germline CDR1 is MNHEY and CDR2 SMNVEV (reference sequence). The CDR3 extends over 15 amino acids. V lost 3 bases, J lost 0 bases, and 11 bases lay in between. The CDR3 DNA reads TGTGCCAGCAGTTTCAGGGTGGATAACCAAGAGACCCAGTACTTC. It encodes CASSFRVDNQETQYF.

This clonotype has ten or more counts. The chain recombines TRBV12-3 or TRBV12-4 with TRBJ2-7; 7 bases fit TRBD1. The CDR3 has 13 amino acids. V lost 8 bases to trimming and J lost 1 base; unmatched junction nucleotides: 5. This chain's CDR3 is CASGTGQSYEQYF. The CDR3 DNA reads TGTGCCAGCGGGACGGGACAGTCCTACGAGCAGTACTTC.

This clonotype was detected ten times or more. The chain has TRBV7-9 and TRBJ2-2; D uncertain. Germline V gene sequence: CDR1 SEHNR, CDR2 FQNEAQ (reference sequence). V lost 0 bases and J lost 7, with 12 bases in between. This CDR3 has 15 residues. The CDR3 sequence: CASSLAQFAVGELFF. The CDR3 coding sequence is TGTGCCAGCAGCTTAGCGCAGTTTGCAGTCGGGGAGCTGTTTTTT.

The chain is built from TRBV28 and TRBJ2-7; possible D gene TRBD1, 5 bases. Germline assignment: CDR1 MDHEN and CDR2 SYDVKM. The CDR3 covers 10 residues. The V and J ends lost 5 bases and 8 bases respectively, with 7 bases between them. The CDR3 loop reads CASSDRKQYF. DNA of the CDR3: TGTGCCAGCAGTGACAGAAAGCAGTACTTC.